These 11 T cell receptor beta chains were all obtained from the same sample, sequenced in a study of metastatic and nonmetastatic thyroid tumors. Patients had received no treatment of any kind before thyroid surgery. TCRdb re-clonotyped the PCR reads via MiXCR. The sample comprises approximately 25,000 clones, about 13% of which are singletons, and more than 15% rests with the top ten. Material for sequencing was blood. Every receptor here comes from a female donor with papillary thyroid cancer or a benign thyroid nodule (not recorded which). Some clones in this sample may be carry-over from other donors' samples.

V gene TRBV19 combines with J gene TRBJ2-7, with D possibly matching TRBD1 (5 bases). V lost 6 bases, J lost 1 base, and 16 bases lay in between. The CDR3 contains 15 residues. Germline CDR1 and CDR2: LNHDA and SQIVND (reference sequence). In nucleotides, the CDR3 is TGTGCCAGTAGGGCGACAGATATACCTTCCTACGAGCAGTACTTC. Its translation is CASRATDIPSYEQYF.

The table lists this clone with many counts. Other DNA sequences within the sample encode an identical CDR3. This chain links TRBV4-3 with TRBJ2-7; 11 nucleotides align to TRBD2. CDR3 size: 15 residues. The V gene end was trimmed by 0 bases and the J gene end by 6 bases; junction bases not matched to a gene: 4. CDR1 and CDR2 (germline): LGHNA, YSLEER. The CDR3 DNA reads TGCGCCAGCAGCCAAGAGGGGCTAGCGGGAGGCGAGCAGTACTTC. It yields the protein CASSQEGLAGGEQYF.

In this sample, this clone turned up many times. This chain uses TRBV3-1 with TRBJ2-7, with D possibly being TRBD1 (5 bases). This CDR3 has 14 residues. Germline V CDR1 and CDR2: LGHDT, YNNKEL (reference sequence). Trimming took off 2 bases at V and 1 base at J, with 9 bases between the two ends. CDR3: CASSQRDRSYEQYF. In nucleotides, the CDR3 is TGTGCCAGCAGCCAAAGAGACAGATCCTACGAGCAGTACTTC.

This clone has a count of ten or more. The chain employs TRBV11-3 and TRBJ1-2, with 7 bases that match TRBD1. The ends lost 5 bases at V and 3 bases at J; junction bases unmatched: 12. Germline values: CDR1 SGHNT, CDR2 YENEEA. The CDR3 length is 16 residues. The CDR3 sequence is CASSARGGIDYYGYTF. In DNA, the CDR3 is TGTGCCAGCAGCGCCAGGGGGGGGATAGATTACTATGGCTACACCTTC.

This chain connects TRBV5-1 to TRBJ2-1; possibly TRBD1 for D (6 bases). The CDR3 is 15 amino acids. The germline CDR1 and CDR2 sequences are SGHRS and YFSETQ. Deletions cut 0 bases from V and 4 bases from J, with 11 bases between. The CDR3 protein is CASSLDVGGYNEQFF. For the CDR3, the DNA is TGCGCCAGCAGCTTGGACGTAGGGGGATACAATGAGCAGTTCTTC.

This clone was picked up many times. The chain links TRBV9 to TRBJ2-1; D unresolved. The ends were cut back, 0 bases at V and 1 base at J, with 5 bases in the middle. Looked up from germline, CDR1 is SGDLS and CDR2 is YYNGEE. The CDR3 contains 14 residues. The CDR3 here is CASSVGSSYNEQFF. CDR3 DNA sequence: TGTGCCAGCAGCGTAGGCAGTTCCTACAATGAGCAGTTCTTC. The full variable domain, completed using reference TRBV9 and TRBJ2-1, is DSGVTQTPKHLITATGQRVTLRCSPRSGDLSVYWYQQSLDQGLQFLIQYYNGEERAKGNILERFSAQQFPDLHSELNLSSLELGDSALYFCASSVGSSYNEQFFGPGTRLTVL.

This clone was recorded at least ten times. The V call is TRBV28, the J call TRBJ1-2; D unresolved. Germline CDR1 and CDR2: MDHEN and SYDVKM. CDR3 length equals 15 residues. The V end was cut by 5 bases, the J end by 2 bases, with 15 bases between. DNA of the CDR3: TGTGCCAGCAGTGGATACGGAAAACCCAACTATGGCTACACCTTC. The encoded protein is CASSGYGKPNYGYTF.

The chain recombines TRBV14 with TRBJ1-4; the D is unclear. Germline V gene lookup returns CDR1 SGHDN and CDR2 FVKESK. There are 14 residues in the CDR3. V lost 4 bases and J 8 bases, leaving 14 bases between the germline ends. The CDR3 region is CASSLTDGDEKLFF. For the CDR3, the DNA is TGTGCCAGCAGCCTTACGGACGGCGACGAAAAACTGTTTTTT.

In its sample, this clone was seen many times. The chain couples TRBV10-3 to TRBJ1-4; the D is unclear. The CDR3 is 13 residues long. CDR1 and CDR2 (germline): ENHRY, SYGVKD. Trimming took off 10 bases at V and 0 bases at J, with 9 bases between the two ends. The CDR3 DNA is TGTGCCAGCGCAGGTGCAACTAATGAAAAACTGTTTTTT. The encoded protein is CASAGATNEKLFF.

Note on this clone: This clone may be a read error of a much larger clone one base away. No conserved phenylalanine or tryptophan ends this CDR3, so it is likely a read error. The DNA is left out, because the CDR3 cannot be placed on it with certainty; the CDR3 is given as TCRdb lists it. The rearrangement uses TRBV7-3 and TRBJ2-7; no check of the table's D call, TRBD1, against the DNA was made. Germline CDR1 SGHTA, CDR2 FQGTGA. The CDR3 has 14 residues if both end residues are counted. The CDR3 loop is CASSPTSTGTLLYL.

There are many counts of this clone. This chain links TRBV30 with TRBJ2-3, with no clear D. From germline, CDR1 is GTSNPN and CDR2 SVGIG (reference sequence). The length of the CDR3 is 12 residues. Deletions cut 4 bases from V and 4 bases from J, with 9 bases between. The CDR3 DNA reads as TGTGCCTGGAACGTGCAAGCAGATACGCAGTATTTT. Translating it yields CAWNVQADTQYF. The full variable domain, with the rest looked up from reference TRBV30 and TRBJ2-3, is SQTIHQWPATLVQPVGSPLSLECTVEGTSNPNLYWYRQAAGRGLQLLFYSVGIGQISSEVPQNLSASRPQDRQFILSSKKLLLSDSGFYLCAWNVQADTQYFGPGTRLTVL.